This T cell receptor (beta chain) was recovered during a study of molecular identifiers for immune sequencing clone quantification. With 10%, 30% or 50% of RNA, roughly 20,000 to 1,000,000 naive CD8 T cells were sequenced. This clonotype was detected many times. Generation of bulk TCR libraries relied on previously described methods and listed TCR primers. TCRdb passed the PCR reads through MiXCR, listing each CDR3 protein once. The sample consists of some 320,000 distinct CDR3 sequences, under 25% of them appearing once. The receptor comes from a human donor in good health. Some libraries in this study had Jurkat cell RNA spiked in. Source material: naive CD8+ T cells from blood, with Jurkat cell RNA spiked in. Subset reported: FACS-sorted CD8+CD4-CCR7+CD45RA+ naive T cells.

The CDR3 DNA is TGTGCCAGCAGGCCAGGGGGAGAGATAAATAGCAATCAGCCCCAGCATTTT. Amino acids: CASRPGGEINSNQPQHF. The chain is built from TRBV27 and TRBJ1-5; 7 nucleotides agree with TRBD1. This CDR3 region has 17 residues. The germline V gene has CDR1 MNHEY and CDR2 SMNVEV (reference sequence). J gave up 0 bases and V 6 bases, and 11 bases lay outside the gene matches.